These 32 T cell receptor beta chains originate from one sample sequenced in a study of blood T cells in healthy people across ages. The use of a sample-barcoded 5' primer and a J-beta primer mix characterized a second PCR of roughly 6 to 11 cycles. TCRdb redid the calling of the 5' RACE reads with MiXCR, one entry per CDR3 protein. The sample has roughly 1 million distinct CDR3 sequences; around 27% are singletons. This sample was also put to use in a study of T cells of mothers and their children.

Specimen: blood. The source of these receptors is a girl aged 2 to 10 in good health.

The gene calls are TRBV4-3 and TRBJ1-4; no clear D gene. Trimming pared 0 bases from V and 5 bases from J, leaving 13 bases between. Germline V gives CDR1 LGHNA, CDR2 YSLEER. The CDR3 contains 16 residues. Written as DNA, the CDR3 is TGCGCCAGCAGCCAAGATTACCCGGAGCCAAATGAAAAACTGTTTTTT. Translated, it gives CASSQDYPEPNEKLFF.

The chain combines TRBV7-3 with TRBJ1-1; 7 positions agree with TRBD1. CDR1 is SGHTA and CDR2 is FQGTGA in the germline V gene. This CDR3 is 14 amino acids long. The V gene end was trimmed by 4 bases and the J gene end by 1 base; junction bases not matched to a gene: 3. CDR3: CASSSWDRNTEAFF. The DNA of the CDR3 is TGTGCCAGCAGCTCCTGGGACAGGAACACTGAAGCTTTCTTT.

The chain uses TRBV20-1 and TRBJ2-5; D ambiguous. The J call may not be correct, given that the DNA end is closer to TRBJ2-7. The CDR3 has 14 residues. Germline lookup yields CDR1 DFQATT and CDR2 SNEGSKA (reference sequence). In nucleotides, the CDR3 is TGCAGTGCTAGAAGCCGCGATAGCTCCTACGAGCAGTACTTC. Its protein product is CSARSRDSSYEQYF.

The J gene is TRBJ2-1, the V gene TRBV20-1; D remains unclear. This CDR3 has 11 amino acids. Per germline, CDR1 DFQATT and CDR2 SNEGSKA (reference sequence). V lost 6 bases and J 10 bases, leaving 13 bases between the germline ends. Here the CDR3 DNA reads TGCAGTGCCCCCTACCCCCGGGAGCAGTTCTTC. Encoded protein: CSAPYPREQFF.

The J gene is TRBJ1-2, the V gene TRBV20-1; D is ambiguous. Germline CDR1 and CDR2: DFQATT and SNEGSKA (reference sequence). CDR3 size: 12 residues. V dropped 4 bases and J dropped 5 bases, with 11 bases sitting between them. The CDR3 region has the DNA TGCAGTGCTAATCGCCCACTTTATGGCTACACCTTC. Translated, it gives CSANRPLYGYTF.

In its sample, this clonotype was seen once. The chain recombines TRBV28 with TRBJ1-1; the match to TRBD1 covers 10 bases. CDR1 and CDR2 (germline): MDHEN, SYDVKM. After removal of 11 bases from V and 3 bases from J, the junction contained 6 bases not matched to a gene. CDR3 length: 13 residues. CDR3 nucleotide sequence: TGTGCCGGCCAGACAGGGGGCCACACTGAAGCTTTCTTT. This translates into CAGQTGGHTEAFF.

This chain links TRBV6-1 with TRBJ2-4; maybe TRBD2 (5 bases). V lost 3 bases, J lost 0 bases, and 24 bases lay in between. Per the germline V gene, CDR1 is MNHNS and CDR2 is SASEGT. The CDR3 is made up of 20 amino acids. CDR3 amino acids: CASSDNIASRGIRAKNIQYF. The CDR3 DNA reads as TGTGCCAGCAGTGATAATATAGCGTCCCGGGGTATTAGAGCCAAAAACATTCAGTACTTC.

The rearrangement uses TRBV5-5 and TRBJ2-3; 10 bases map to TRBD1. The CDR3 extends over 16 amino acids. The trim removed 4 bases at V and 3 bases at J, leaving 8 bases unmatched. CDR1 SGHKS and CDR2 YYEKEE come from the germline V gene (reference sequence). This CDR3 reads CASSEGQGRITDTQYF. The CDR3 DNA follows: TGTGCCAGCAGCGAGGGACAGGGGAGGATAACAGATACGCAGTATTTT.

The chain employs TRBV11-2 and TRBJ2-5; D perhaps matches TRBD1 (6 bases). The DNA end is a closer match to TRBJ2-7, so the J assignment may be wrong. CDR1 is SGHAT and CDR2 is FQNNGV in the germline V gene. CDR3 length equals 16 residues. The chain's CDR3 is CASSLEGGASNYEQYF. CDR3 coding DNA: TGTGCCAGCAGCTTAGAAGGGGGTGCCTCCAACTACGAGCAGTACTTC.

With regard to this clonotype: The junction does not match germline at one end; this may be a read error. The V call is TRBV14, the J call TRBJ2-1; D is uncertain. CDR1 is SGHDN, CDR2 FVKESK, per germline. CDR3 size: 15 residues. The CDR3 region has the DNA TGCGCCAGCAGCCAATTCAGCGACGAATACAATGAGCAGTTCTTC. This encodes CASSQFSDEYNEQFF.

The V call is TRBV27, the J call TRBJ2-7; D unresolved. There are 13 residues in the CDR3. V lost 6 bases, J lost 4 bases, and 13 bases lay in between. The germline V gene has CDR1 MNHEY and CDR2 SMNVEV (reference sequence). DNA of the CDR3: TGTGCCAGCAGACCAAACGTGGGTTACGAGCAGTACTTC. It yields the protein CASRPNVGYEQYF.

The rearrangement uses TRBV27 and TRBJ1-6, with D unresolved. V shed 8 bases and J shed 0 bases, with 11 bases lying between them. This CDR3 has 15 residues. The germline CDR1 and CDR2 sequences are MNHEY and SMNVEV (reference sequence). The CDR3 nucleotides read TGTGCCAGCGGAAGAGAGAGCTCCTATAATTCACCCCTCCACTTT. Protein sequence: CASGRESSYNSPLHF.

The CDR3 nucleotides read TGTGCCAGCTCTAAAGACAGATTCTCCTACAATGAGCAGTTCTTC. Protein sequence: CASSKDRFSYNEQFF. J is TRBJ2-1 and V is TRBV18; tentatively, D is TRBD1 (5 bases). The CDR3 sequence is 15 residues long. Germline assignment: CDR1 KGHSH and CDR2 LQKENI. Trimming took 6 bases from V and 0 from J, leaving 12 bases between them.

The table lists this clonotype with a few counts. The V gene is TRBV12-3 or TRBV12-4, the J gene TRBJ1-6, with no clear D. V was shortened by 1 base and J by 10 bases, with 14 bases between the two germline ends. This CDR3 comprises 15 residues. For the CDR3, the DNA is TGTGCCAGCAGTTTAGGCGGATCTCTGGAATCACCCCTCCACTTT. It translates to CASSLGGSLESPLHF.

This clonotype was counted between two and nine times. In DNA form, the CDR3 reads TGTGCCAGCAGTTACTCGATCGGGACGTCCGGGGAGCTGTTTTTT. This encodes CASSYSIGTSGELFF. The chain recombines TRBV6-2 or TRBV6-3 with TRBJ2-2, with D perhaps being TRBD1 or TRBD2 (5 bases each). The CDR3 runs to 15 residues. Germline V gene lookup returns CDR1 MNHEY and CDR2 SVGEGT. Trimming removed 0 bases from V and 6 bases from J, with 11 bases in between.

The gene calls are TRBV5-1 and TRBJ1-1; D remains ambiguous. The germline CDR1 and CDR2 sequences are SGHRS and YFSETQ. The CDR3 has 15 amino acids. Trimming shortened V by 0 bases and J by 0 bases, and 9 bases separated the two germline ends. The CDR3, as DNA: TGCGCCAGCAGCTTGGGGGAGCTTGTGAACACTGAAGCTTTCTTT. It is translated as CASSLGELVNTEAFF.

The gene calls are TRBV3-1 and TRBJ2-7; 7 bases fit TRBD2. Germline values: CDR1 LGHDT, CDR2 YNNKEL (reference sequence). The CDR3 sequence is 15 residues long. Losses at the gene ends were 4 bases for V and 3 bases for J; bases not matched to a gene: 9. CDR3 in DNA: TGTGCCAGCAGCCTCGGACTAGAAGGATTCTACGAGCAGTACTTC. This codes for CASSLGLEGFYEQYF.

This clonotype appeared a few times. CDR3 sequence (DNA): TGTGCCATCAGTGAGCCTACAGGGGAACAGAACGAGCAGTACTTC. It encodes CAISEPTGEQNEQYF. V and J are TRBV10-3 and TRBJ2-7; 7 positions match TRBD1. Trimming took 2 bases from V and 5 from J; bases not matched to a gene: 9. The germline V gene encodes CDR1 ENHRY and CDR2 SYGVKD. The CDR3 has 15 amino acids.

The chain combines TRBV5-6 with TRBJ2-2, with 8 bases that match TRBD1. CDR3 length: 16 residues. J was trimmed by 5 bases and V by 7 bases; bases with no gene match: 13. CDR1 is SGHDT and CDR2 is YYEEEE in the germline V gene. CDR3 in DNA: TGTGCCAGCGCCTTGGGGACAGGAGGGGAGACCGGGGAGCTGTTTTTT. Its protein is CASALGTGGETGELFF.

This clonotype was counted many times. This chain joins TRBV7-8 and TRBJ2-1; TRBD2 agrees at 14 bases. This CDR3 is built from 15 residues. V lost 2 bases to trimming and J lost 8 bases; unmatched junction nucleotides: 2. The germline V gene has CDR1 SGHVS and CDR2 FQNEAQ. In DNA form, the CDR3 reads TGTGCCAGCAGCTTAATGGGACTAGCGGGAGATGAGCAGTTCTTC. This translates into CASSLMGLAGDEQFF.

The chain combines TRBV10-3 with TRBJ1-1; D ambiguous. The CDR3 covers 15 residues. Trimming cost V 4 bases and J 0 bases, with 12 bases left between them. Germline CDR1 and CDR2: ENHRY and SYGVKD. In DNA form, the CDR3 reads TGTGCCATCAGTGGAGAAGAGACCATGAACACTGAAGCTTTCTTT. Its protein product is CAISGEETMNTEAFF.

The chain carries TRBV7-2 and TRBJ2-7; 7 positions match TRBD1. This CDR3 has 14 residues. CDR1 is SGHTA, CDR2 FQGNSA, per germline. V lost 4 bases, J lost 5 bases, and 8 bases stayed unmatched. CDR3 sequence: CASSSTGTADEQYF. CDR3 DNA sequence: TGTGCCAGCAGCTCTACCGGGACAGCGGACGAGCAGTACTTC.

This clonotype was recorded only once. This chain connects TRBV4-2 to TRBJ1-1; D is undetermined. The ends were cut back, 2 bases at V and 7 bases at J, with 5 bases in the middle. CDR1 LGHNA and CDR2 YNFKEQ come from the germline V gene. This CDR3 is 11 amino acids long. In DNA form, the CDR3 reads TGTGCCAGCAGCCAACACGGTGAAGCTTTCTTT. Amino acid sequence: CASSQHGEAFF.

The chain uses TRBV28 and TRBJ2-7, with D perhaps assigned TRBD1 or TRBD2 (5 bases each). This CDR3 spans 14 amino acids. The ends were cut back, 7 bases at V and 1 base at J, with 14 bases in the middle. The germline gives CDR1 MDHEN, CDR2 SYDVKM. CDR3: CASITTRESYEQYF. CDR3 DNA sequence: TGTGCCAGCATAACAACCAGGGAGTCCTACGAGCAGTACTTC.

The chain recombines TRBV7-9 with TRBJ2-1, with D possibly matching TRBD1 (5 bases). V shed 0 bases and J shed 9 bases, with 15 bases lying between them. The CDR3 is 15 amino acids. Germline V gives CDR1 SEHNR, CDR2 FQNEAQ (reference sequence). The CDR3 protein is CASSLASGFGTEQFF. In DNA, the CDR3 is TGTGCCAGCAGCTTAGCGTCAGGGTTCGGCACTGAGCAGTTCTTC.

This chain connects TRBV5-4 to TRBJ2-3; D call uncertain. The CDR3 consists of 17 residues. V lost 4 bases and J lost 0, with 18 bases in between. The V gene's germline CDR1 is SGHNT and CDR2 YYREEE (reference sequence). CDR3 sequence (DNA): TGTGCCAGCAGCCAGCTGCTTAAGGGTTCTAGCACAGATACGCAGTATTTT. Protein product: CASSQLLKGSSTDTQYF. The full variable domain, in which reference TRBV5-4 and TRBJ2-3 provide the parts outside the CDR3, is ETGVTQSPTHLIKTRGQQVTLRCSSQSGHNTVSWYQQALGQGPQFIFQYYREEENGRGNFPPRFSGLQFPNYSSELNVNALELDDSALYLCASSQLLKGSSTDTQYFGPGTRLTVL.

The rearrangement links TRBV7-6 to TRBJ2-1; 11 bases fit TRBD2. The V segment lost 6 bases and the J segment 2 bases; nucleotides outside the gene matches: 3. CDR3 size: 15 residues. Germline CDR1 SGHVS, CDR2 FNYEAQ. The CDR3 protein is CASSYSGGAYNEQFF. The CDR3 DNA reads as TGTGCCAGCAGTTATAGCGGGGGGGCCTACAATGAGCAGTTCTTC.

This clonotype has only a few counts. The chain recombines TRBV20-1 with TRBJ2-5, with D possibly TRBD2 on 5 matching bases. The CDR3 spans 16 residues. V was cut by 0 bases and J by 5 bases, with 19 bases left in between. Germline V gives CDR1 DFQATT, CDR2 SNEGSKA (reference sequence). The CDR3 here is CSAREGSGSRHETQYF. The CDR3 DNA follows: TGCAGTGCTAGAGAGGGATCGGGATCTAGGCATGAGACCCAGTACTTC.

The rearrangement joins TRBV9 to TRBJ2-1; weak D call: TRBD2 (6 bases). V was shortened by 0 bases and J by 2 bases, with 15 bases between the two germline ends. The CDR3 is 17 residues long. The germline CDR1 and CDR2 sequences are SGDLS and YYNGEE. CDR3 region: CASSVVSEGYTYNEQFF. The CDR3 DNA reads TGTGCCAGCAGCGTAGTCTCGGAGGGGTACACCTACAATGAGCAGTTCTTC.

This clonotype occurred a few times. The chain recombines TRBV6-2 or TRBV6-3 with TRBJ2-2; weak D call: TRBD2 (5 bases). The CDR3 extends over 16 amino acids. Germline V lookup: CDR1 MNHEY, CDR2 SVGEGT. The V gene lost 1 base and the J gene lost 4 bases, with 13 bases spanning the gap. The CDR3 reads CASSYFLESGTGELFF. CDR3 sequence (DNA): TGTGCCAGCAGTTACTTCCTCGAAAGCGGCACCGGGGAGCTGTTTTTT.

V is TRBV11-2 and J is TRBJ2-5, with D uncertain. V was cut by 6 bases and J by 5 bases, with 19 bases left in between. CDR1 is SGHAT and CDR2 is FQNNGV in the germline V gene. The CDR3 sequence is 15 residues long. CDR3 loop: CASSSRVGSGETQYF. The DNA of the CDR3 is TGTGCCAGCAGTTCCCGGGTGGGGTCCGGGGAGACCCAGTACTTC. Filled out from reference TRBV11-2 and TRBJ2-5, the complete variable domain reads EAGVAQSPRYKIIEKRQSVAFWCNPISGHATLYWYQQILGQGPKLLIQFQNNGVVDDSQLPKDRFSAERLKGVDSTLKIQPAKLEDSAVYLCASSSRVGSGETQYFGPGTRLLVL.

This chain uses TRBV4-1 with TRBJ2-2; D call uncertain. The germline V gene encodes CDR1 MGHRA and CDR2 YSYEKL. The V end lost 4 bases, the J end lost 6 bases, and 18 bases lay between the germline ends. The CDR3 runs 16 residues. The CDR3 DNA sequence: TGCGCCAGCAGCCTCATGGCAGCCAGGAATTCCGGGGAGCTGTTTTTT. Residues: CASSLMAARNSGELFF.